These 21 T cell receptor beta chains came from one sample sequenced in a study of cytomegalovirus exposure and HLA in healthy donors. With 60 Vbeta and 13 Jbeta primers, the PCR was carried out. Produced via immunoSEQ multiplex PCR; TCRdb's table is partial and in-frame only. The profile covers around 40,000 clones, with 87% appearing a single time and about 8% taken by the ten largest. Sequencing was carried out using PBMCs. Receptors originate from a woman in her thirties or forties in good health and CMV-seropositive.

The chain joins TRBV28 to TRBJ1-1; D possibly corresponds to TRBD1 (5 bases). The CDR3 runs 14 residues. V lost 8 bases to trimming and J lost 3 bases, with 16 bases between them. Germline-derived CDR1 and CDR2 are MDHEN and SYDVKM. The CDR3 loop is CASDIQGGDTEAFF. For the CDR3, the DNA is TGTGCCAGCGATATCCAGGGTGGGGACACTGAAGCTTTCTTT.

The chain couples TRBV6-4 to TRBJ2-3, with TRBD2 matching 11 bases. From germline, CDR1 is MRHNA and CDR2 SNTAGT. J lost 4 bases, V lost 6 bases, and 6 bases had no gene match. This CDR3 region has 15 residues. The CDR3 DNA reads as TGTGCCAGCAGGAGAACTAGCGGGGGTTCAGATACGCAGTATTTT. Amino acids: CASRRTSGGSDTQYF.

This chain's CDR3 is CASRTIQGLVTEAFF. The CDR3 DNA sequence: TGTGCCAGCAGAACGATACAGGGGTTGGTAACTGAAGCTTTCTTT. The chain combines TRBV6-5 with TRBJ1-1; TRBD1 matches 7 bases. Germline V lookup: CDR1 MNHEY, CDR2 SVGAGI. This CDR3 is 15 amino acids long. The V gene end was trimmed by 6 bases and the J gene end by 5 bases; junction bases not matched to a gene: 12.

The chain carries TRBV6-1 and TRBJ2-7; D unclear. The CDR3 is made up of 14 amino acids. Germline CDR1 reads MNHNS; CDR2 reads SASEGT. Trimming removed 2 bases at V and 2 bases at J, with 10 bases between. The CDR3 region has the DNA TGTGCCAGCAGTGAAAGTTGGTTAGCCTACGAGCAGTACTTC. It encodes CASSESWLAYEQYF.

This rearrangement joins TRBV7-2 to TRBJ2-1; TRBD2 aligns across 15 bases. CDR3 size: 19 residues. Germline CDR1 SGHTA, CDR2 FQGNSA. Trimming cost V 6 bases and J 5 bases; bases outside gene matches: 14. The CDR3 DNA is TGTGCCAGCAGACCAACCGGGACTAGCGGGGGGCTCGGAAACAATGAGCAGTTCTTC. Translation gives CASRPTGTSGGLGNNEQFF.

The chain carries TRBV5-1 and TRBJ2-3; TRBD2 matches 9 bases. Germline values: CDR1 SGHRS, CDR2 YFSETQ. After removal of 4 bases from V and 13 bases from J, the junction contained 7 bases not matched to a gene. The CDR3 loop spans 12 amino acids. The CDR3 DNA follows: TGCGCCAGCAGCGAGTCTGGCGGGGGGGAGTATTTT. This sequence encodes CASSESGGGEYF.

The chain couples TRBV23-1 to TRBJ2-7; the D gene is possibly TRBD1 (5 bases). TRBV23-1 carries the ORF label, with uncertain function. V shed 3 bases and J shed 2 bases, with 17 bases lying between them. This CDR3 is 16 amino acids long. CDR3 sequence (DNA): TGCGCCAGCAGTCAGGGGCCACGGCAGGCGGCCTACGAGCAGTACTTC. Protein product: CASSQGPRQAAYEQYF.

V gene TRBV6-1 combines with J gene TRBJ1-1; no clear D. This CDR3 is 13 amino acids long. V was pared by 8 bases and J by 1 base, with 11 bases between. CDR1 is MNHNS, CDR2 SASEGT, per germline. The CDR3 region is CASSEGKNTEAFF. CDR3 in DNA: TGTGCCAGCTCGGAGGGCAAGAACACTGAAGCTTTCTTT.

The chain joins TRBV5-1 to TRBJ1-1; D possibly corresponds to TRBD1 (5 bases). Trimming left V 4 bases short and J 1 base short, with 11 bases between. CDR1 SGHRS and CDR2 YFSETQ come from the germline V gene. This CDR3 has 14 amino acids. Written as DNA, the CDR3 is TGCGCCAGCAGCCGCAATACAGGGAACACTGAAGCTTTCTTT. Translating gives CASSRNTGNTEAFF.

CDR3 sequence reads: CASSGGASGELFF. The CDR3 DNA reads TGTGCCAGCAGCGGGGGGGCTTCCGGGGAGCTGTTTTTT. The gene calls are TRBV27 and TRBJ2-2; 8 bases agree with TRBD2. J was trimmed by 6 bases and V by 6 bases; bases with no gene match: 3. The germline gives CDR1 MNHEY, CDR2 SMNVEV (reference sequence). CDR3 length: 13 amino acids.

The V gene is TRBV29-1, the J gene TRBJ1-2, with TRBD1 matching over 7 bases. Germline assignment: CDR1 SQVTM and CDR2 ANQGSEA. V shed 5 bases, J shed 4 bases, and the junction held 7 bases outside the gene matches. CDR3 length: 13 residues. The CDR3 reads CSVIRDSTYGYTF. For the CDR3, the DNA is TGCAGCGTTATCCGGGACAGCACCTATGGCTACACCTTC.

The rearrangement uses TRBV6-6 and TRBJ1-2; no clear D. The V end was cut by 0 bases, the J end by 5 bases, with 10 bases between. The CDR3 contains 14 residues. The germline CDR1 and CDR2 sequences are MNHNY and SVGAGI (reference sequence). The CDR3 protein is CASSYSEAGYGYTF. CDR3 sequence (DNA): TGTGCCAGCAGTTACTCCGAGGCTGGTTATGGCTACACCTTC.

V and J are TRBV6-4 and TRBJ2-3, with 10 bases lining up with TRBD1. CDR1 is MRHNA, CDR2 SNTAGT, per germline. V was pared by 4 bases and J by 1 base, with 2 bases of the junction left unmatched. The CDR3 runs to 15 residues. CDR3 sequence (DNA): TGTGCCAGCAGTGGACAGGGGGCTGGCACAGATACGCAGTATTTT. Residues: CASSGQGAGTDTQYF.

Remarks on this clone: At one end the junction does not follow the germline gene, possibly because of a read error. J is TRBJ2-5 and V is TRBV5-5; 13 nucleotides match TRBD2. Germline V gene data show CDR1 as SGHKS and CDR2 as YYEKEE (reference sequence). CDR3 length: 16 amino acids. CDR3 residues: CASSLGLAGNQEPQYF. The CDR3 DNA reads TGTGCCAGCAGCCTGGGACTAGCGGGGAACCAAGAGCCCCAGTACTTC.

The rearrangement links TRBV7-6 to TRBJ2-1; D is unclear. CDR1 and CDR2 from the germline V gene are SGHVS and FNYEAQ. This CDR3 has 18 residues. V was trimmed by 5 bases and J by 5 bases, leaving 25 bases between them. The CDR3 here is CASSVSVETHLENNEQFF. The CDR3 DNA sequence: TGTGCCAGCAGCGTGTCCGTCGAAACGCACCTCGAGAACAATGAGCAGTTCTTC.

The V and J genes are TRBV5-1 and TRBJ2-7; the match to TRBD2 covers 7 bases. This CDR3 has 15 amino acids. Germline V gene sequence: CDR1 SGHRS, CDR2 YFSETQ. J gave up 3 bases and V 0 bases, and 6 bases lay outside the gene matches. The CDR3 loop reads CASSLVSSGGYEQYF. The CDR3 DNA is TGCGCCAGCAGCTTGGTTAGTTCGGGGGGCTACGAGCAGTACTTC. The full variable domain, with the rest looked up from reference TRBV5-1 and TRBJ2-7, is KAGVTQTPRYLIKTRGQQVTLSCSPISGHRSVSWYQQTPGQGLQFLFEYFSETQRNKGNFPGRFSGRQFSNSRSEMNVSTLELGDSALYLCASSLVSSGGYEQYFGPGTRLTVT.

The chain recombines TRBV6-5 with TRBJ2-3; D gene unclear. The V end was cut by 4 bases, the J end by 1 base, with 12 bases between. The germline V gene encodes CDR1 MNHEY and CDR2 SVGAGI. This CDR3 contains 15 residues. The CDR3 DNA reads as TGTGCCAGCAGTTTGAGTACGCATGGCACAGATACGCAGTATTTT. It encodes CASSLSTHGTDTQYF.

The rearrangement joins TRBV7-9 to TRBJ1-6; D gene uncertain. CDR1 is SEHNR and CDR2 is FQNEAQ in the germline V gene (reference sequence). V was trimmed by 3 bases and J by 10 bases, leaving 13 bases between them. The CDR3 sequence is 14 residues long. The CDR3 sequence is CASSFNNPESPLHF. In DNA, the CDR3 is TGTGCCAGCAGCTTTAATAACCCCGAGTCACCCCTCCACTTT. Complete variable domain (other parts from reference TRBV7-9 and TRBJ1-6): DTGVSQNPRHKITKRGQNVTFRCDPISEHNRLYWYRQTLGQGPEFLTYFQNEAQLEKSRLLSDRFSAERPKGSFSTLEIQRTEQGDSAMYLCASSFNNPESPLHFGNGTRLTVT.

V gene TRBV7-9 combines with J gene TRBJ2-1, with unresolved D. Germline V gives CDR1 SEHNR, CDR2 FQNEAQ (reference sequence). The germline V and J ends were trimmed by 5 bases and 6 bases, with 11 bases remaining between them. The CDR3 loop spans 13 amino acids. The CDR3: CASSPTVRNEQFF. In DNA form, the CDR3 reads TGTGCCAGCAGCCCTACAGTACGCAATGAGCAGTTCTTC.

J is TRBJ2-5 and V is TRBV5-4; the D gene is possibly TRBD2 (7 bases). Trimming cost V 1 base and J 5 bases, with 12 bases left between them. The CDR3 is made up of 14 amino acids. The V gene's germline CDR1 is SGHNT and CDR2 YYREEE (reference sequence). The CDR3 loop is CASSLKGGVETQYF. For the CDR3, the DNA is TGTGCCAGCAGCTTGAAAGGGGGGGTGGAGACCCAGTACTTC. The entire variable domain, with the rest obtained from reference TRBV5-4 and TRBJ2-5, is as follows: ETGVTQSPTHLIKTRGQQVTLRCSSQSGHNTVSWYQQALGQGPQFIFQYYREEENGRGNFPPRFSGLQFPNYSSELNVNALELDDSALYLCASSLKGGVETQYFGPGTRLLVL.

The chain is built from TRBV2 and TRBJ1-1; D is unresolved. Germline V gene sequence: CDR1 SNHLY, CDR2 FYNNEI. The CDR3 has 11 residues. V lost 6 bases and J lost 5, with 7 bases in between. The CDR3 sequence: CASRFTTEAFF. As DNA, the CDR3 is TGTGCCAGCAGATTTACAACTGAAGCTTTCTTT.